This paragraph reports one T cell receptor (beta chain). This table comes from immunoSEQ multiplex PCR, and its TCRdb copy is limited to in-frame clones, with some not included. The repertoire holds hundreds of thousands of clones, with just under 90% as singletons. The germline CDR1 and CDR2 sequences are MDHEN and SYDVKM. This CDR3 contains 12 residues. V was pared by 2 bases and J by 10 bases, with 9 bases between. The data originate from a study of blood T cell repertoires in COVID-19. Across the study: Sources were T cells, B-cell-depleted T cells, or PBMCs; the material itself was cDNA or gDNA.

Individuals aged 18 to 89 years were recruited from about two dozen US areas. Exposed study participants had met a COVID-19 case within 2 weeks before entry. The chain uses TRBV28 and TRBJ2-1; TRBD2 might be the D (6 bases). This TCR derives from a woman in her fifties or sixties who had been exposed to COVID-19. Specimen: PBMCs or T cells enriched from blood (not recorded which). This chain's CDR3 is CASSLISGEQFF. The CDR3 DNA follows: TGTGCCAGCAGTTTAATTAGCGGAGAGCAGTTCTTC.